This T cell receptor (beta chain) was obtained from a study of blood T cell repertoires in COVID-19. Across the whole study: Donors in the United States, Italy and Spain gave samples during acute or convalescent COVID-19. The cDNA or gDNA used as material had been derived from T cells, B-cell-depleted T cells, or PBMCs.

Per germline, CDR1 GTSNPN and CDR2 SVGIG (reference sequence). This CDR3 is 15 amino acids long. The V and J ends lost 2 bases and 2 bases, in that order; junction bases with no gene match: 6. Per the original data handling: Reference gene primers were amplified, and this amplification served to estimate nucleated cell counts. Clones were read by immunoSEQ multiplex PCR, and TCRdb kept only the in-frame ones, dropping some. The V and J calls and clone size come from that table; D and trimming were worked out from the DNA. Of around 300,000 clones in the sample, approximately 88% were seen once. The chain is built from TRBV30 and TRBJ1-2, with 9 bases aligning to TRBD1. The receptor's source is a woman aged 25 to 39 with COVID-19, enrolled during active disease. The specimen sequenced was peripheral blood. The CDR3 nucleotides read TGTGCCTGGAGTCCCCTTGGACAGGGGAACTATGGCTACACCTTC. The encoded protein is CAWSPLGQGNYGYTF.